This TCR beta chain stems from a study of T cell responses to AZD1222 COVID-19 vaccine. V trimming: 5 bases; J trimming: 7 bases; junction bases outside the gene matches: 6. The CDR3 extends over 14 amino acids. Germline V gene lookup returns CDR1 SGHTA and CDR2 FQGTGA. Repertoires were generated with immunoSEQ multiplex PCR, while TCRdb's copy carries only in-frame clones and drops some. The repertoire holds roughly 70,000 clones, approximately 80% seen once, with about 5.6% in the top ten. This material consisted of peripheral blood, taken on day 0 of AZD1222 vaccination. The chain couples TRBV7-3 to TRBJ2-2; 8 nucleotides agree with TRBD1. This TCR was recovered from an adult in good health. The CDR3 spells CASSPDRGSGELFF. The CDR3 nucleotides read TGTGCCAGCAGCCCAGACAGGGGTAGCGGGGAGCTGTTTTTT.